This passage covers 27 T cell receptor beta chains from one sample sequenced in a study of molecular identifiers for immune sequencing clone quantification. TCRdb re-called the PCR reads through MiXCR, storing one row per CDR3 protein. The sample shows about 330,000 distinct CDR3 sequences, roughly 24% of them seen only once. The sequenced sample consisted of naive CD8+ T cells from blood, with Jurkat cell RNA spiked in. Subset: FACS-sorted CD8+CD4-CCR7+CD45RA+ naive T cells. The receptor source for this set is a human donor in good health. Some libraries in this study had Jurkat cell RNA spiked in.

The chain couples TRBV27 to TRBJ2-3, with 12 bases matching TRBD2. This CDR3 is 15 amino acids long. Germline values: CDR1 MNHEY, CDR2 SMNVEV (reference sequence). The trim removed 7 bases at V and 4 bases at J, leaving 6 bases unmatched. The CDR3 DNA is TGTGCCAGCATGAAACTAGCGGGGGGCCCAGATACGCAGTATTTT. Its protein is CASMKLAGGPDTQYF.

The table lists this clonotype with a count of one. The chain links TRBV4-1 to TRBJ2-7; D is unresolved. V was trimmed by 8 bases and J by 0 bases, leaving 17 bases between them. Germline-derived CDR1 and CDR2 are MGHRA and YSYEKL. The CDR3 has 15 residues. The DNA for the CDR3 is TGCGCCAGCCAAGATTTGCTGGATCTCTCCTACGAGCAGTACTTC. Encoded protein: CASQDLLDLSYEQYF.

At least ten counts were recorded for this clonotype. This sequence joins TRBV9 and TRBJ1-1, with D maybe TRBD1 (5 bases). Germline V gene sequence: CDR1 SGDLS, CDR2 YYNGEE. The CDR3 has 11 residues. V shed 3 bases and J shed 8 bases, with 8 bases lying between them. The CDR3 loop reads CASSGGAEAFF. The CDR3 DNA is TGTGCCAGCAGCGGAGGGGCCGAAGCTTTCTTT.

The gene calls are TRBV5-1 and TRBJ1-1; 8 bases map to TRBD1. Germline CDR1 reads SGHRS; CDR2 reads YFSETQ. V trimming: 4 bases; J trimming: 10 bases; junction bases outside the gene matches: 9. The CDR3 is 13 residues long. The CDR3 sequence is CASSPGQGAGAFF. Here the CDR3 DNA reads TGCGCCAGCAGCCCAGGGCAGGGGGCTGGAGCTTTCTTT.

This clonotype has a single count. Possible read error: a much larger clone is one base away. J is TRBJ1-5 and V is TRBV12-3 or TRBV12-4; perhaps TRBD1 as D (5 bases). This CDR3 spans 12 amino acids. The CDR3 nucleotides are TGTGCCAGCAGCGAGGCGGGGCAGCCCCAGCGTTTT. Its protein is CASSEAGQPQRF.

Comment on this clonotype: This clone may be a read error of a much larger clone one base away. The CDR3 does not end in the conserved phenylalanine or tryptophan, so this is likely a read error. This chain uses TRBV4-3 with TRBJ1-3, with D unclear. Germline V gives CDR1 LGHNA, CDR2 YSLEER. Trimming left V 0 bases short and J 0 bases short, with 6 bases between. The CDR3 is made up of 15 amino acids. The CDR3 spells CASSQDWSSGNTIYS. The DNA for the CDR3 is TGCGCCAGCAGCCAAGATTGGAGCTCTGGAAACACCATATATTCT.

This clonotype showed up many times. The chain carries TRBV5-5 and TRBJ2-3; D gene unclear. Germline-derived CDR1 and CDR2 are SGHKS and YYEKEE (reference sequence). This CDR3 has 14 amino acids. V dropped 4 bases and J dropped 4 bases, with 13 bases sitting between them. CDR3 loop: CASSRSKGPDTQYF. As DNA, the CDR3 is TGTGCCAGCAGCCGTAGTAAGGGTCCAGATACGCAGTATTTT. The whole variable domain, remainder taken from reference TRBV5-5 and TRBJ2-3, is DAGVTQSPTHLIKTRGQQVTLRCSPISGHKSVSWYQQVLGQGPQFIFQYYEKEERGRGNFPDRFSARQFPNYSSELNVNALLLGDSALYLCASSRSKGPDTQYFGPGTRLTVL.

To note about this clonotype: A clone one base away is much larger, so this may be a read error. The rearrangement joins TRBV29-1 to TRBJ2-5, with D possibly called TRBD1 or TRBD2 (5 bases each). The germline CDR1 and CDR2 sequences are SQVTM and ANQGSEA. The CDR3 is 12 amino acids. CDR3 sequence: CSVLTGQEAQYF. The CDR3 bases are TGCAGCGTTTTAACGGGGCAAGAGGCCCAGTACTTC.

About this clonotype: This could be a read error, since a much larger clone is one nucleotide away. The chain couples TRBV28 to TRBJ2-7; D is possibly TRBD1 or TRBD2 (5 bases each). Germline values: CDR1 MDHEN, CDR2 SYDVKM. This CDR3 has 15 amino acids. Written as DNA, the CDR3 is TGTGCCGCCGCCCGCCGGGGACGTCGGTCCTACAAGCAGTACTTC. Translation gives CAAARRGRRSYKQYF.

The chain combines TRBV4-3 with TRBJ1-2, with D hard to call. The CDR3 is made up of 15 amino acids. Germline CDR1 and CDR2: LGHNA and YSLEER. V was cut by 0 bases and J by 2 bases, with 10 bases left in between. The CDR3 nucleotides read TGCGCCAGCAGCCAAGATCGGGCAGACAACTATGGCTACACCTTC. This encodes CASSQDRADNYGYTF.

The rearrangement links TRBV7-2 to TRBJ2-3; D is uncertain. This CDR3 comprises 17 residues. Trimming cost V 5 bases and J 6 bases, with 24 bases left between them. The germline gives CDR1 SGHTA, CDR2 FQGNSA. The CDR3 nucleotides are TGTGCCAGCAGCAGGCGAGGCCGACACCAGAGCCCCGATACGCAGTATTTT. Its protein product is CASSRRGRHQSPDTQYF.

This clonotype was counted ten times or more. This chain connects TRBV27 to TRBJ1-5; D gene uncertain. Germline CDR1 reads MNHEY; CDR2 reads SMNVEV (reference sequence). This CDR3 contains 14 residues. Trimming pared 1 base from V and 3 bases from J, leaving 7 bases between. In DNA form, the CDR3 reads TGTGCCAGCAGTTTATACCCGCTCAATCAGCCCCAGCATTTT. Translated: CASSLYPLNQPQHF.

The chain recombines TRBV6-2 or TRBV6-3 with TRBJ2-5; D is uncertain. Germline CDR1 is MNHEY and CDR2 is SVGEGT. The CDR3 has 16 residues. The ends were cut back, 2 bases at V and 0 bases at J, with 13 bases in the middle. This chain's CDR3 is CASSYDAARYQETQYF. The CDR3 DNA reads TGTGCCAGCAGTTACGATGCGGCGAGATACCAAGAGACCCAGTACTTC.

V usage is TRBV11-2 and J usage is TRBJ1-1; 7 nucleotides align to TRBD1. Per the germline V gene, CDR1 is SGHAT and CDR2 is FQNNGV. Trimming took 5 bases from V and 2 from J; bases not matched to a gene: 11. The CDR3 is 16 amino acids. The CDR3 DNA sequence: TGTGCCAGCAGCCCCTGGGCTGCAGGGGGAAACACTGAAGCTTTCTTT. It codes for CASSPWAAGGNTEAFF.

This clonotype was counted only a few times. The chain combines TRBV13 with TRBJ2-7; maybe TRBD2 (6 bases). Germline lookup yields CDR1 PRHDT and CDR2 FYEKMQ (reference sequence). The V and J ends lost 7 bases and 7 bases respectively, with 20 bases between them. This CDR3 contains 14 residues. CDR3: CASNKLGGKREQYF. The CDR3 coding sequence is TGTGCCAGCAACAAATTGGGCGGGAAGAGGGAGCAGTACTTC. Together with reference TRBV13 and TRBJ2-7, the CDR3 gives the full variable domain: AAGVIQSPRHLIKEKRETATLKCYPIPRHDTVYWYQQGPGQDPQFLISFYEKMQSDKGSIPDRFSAQQFSDYHSELNMSSLELGDSALYFCASNKLGGKREQYFGPGTRLTVT.

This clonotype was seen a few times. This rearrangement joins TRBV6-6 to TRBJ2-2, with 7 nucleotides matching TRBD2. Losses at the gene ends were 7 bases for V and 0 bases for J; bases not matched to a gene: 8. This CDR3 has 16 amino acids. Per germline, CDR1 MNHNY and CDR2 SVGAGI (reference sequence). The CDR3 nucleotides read TGTGCCAGCACCCAGCATCTAGCGGCGAACACCGGGGAGCTGTTTTTT. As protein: CASTQHLAANTGELFF.

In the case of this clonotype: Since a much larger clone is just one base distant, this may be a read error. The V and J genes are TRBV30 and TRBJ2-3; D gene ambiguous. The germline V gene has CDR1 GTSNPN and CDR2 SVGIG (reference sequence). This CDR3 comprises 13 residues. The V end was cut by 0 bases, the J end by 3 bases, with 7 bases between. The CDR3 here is CAWSVSETDTQYF. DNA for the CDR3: TGTGCCTGGAGTGTGTCGGAAACAGATACGCAGTATTTT.

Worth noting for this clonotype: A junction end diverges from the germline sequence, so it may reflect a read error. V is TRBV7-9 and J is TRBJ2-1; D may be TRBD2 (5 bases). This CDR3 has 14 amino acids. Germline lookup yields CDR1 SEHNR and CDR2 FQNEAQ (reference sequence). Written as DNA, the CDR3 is TGTGCCGGCAGCCCGGGGAATGGCAACAATGAGCAGTTCTTC. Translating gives CAGSPGNGNNEQFF.

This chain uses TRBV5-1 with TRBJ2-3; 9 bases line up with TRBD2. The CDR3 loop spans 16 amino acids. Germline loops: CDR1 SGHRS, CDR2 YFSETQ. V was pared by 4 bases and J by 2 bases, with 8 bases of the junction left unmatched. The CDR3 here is CASSAGGPLDTDTQYF. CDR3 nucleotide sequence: TGCGCCAGCAGCGCGGGGGGGCCACTCGACACAGATACGCAGTATTTT.

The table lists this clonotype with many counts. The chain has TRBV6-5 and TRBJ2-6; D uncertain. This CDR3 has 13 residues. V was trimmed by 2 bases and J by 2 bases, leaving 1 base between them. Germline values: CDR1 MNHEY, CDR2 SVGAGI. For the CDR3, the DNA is TGTGCCAGCAGTTACACTGGGGCCAACGTCCTGACTTTC. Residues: CASSYTGANVLTF.

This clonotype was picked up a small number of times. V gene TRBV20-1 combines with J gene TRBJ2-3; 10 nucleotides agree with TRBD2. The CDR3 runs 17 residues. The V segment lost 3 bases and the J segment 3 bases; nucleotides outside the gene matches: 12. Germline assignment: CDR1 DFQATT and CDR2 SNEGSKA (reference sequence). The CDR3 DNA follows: TGCAGTGCTAGTCCCCTACGAGGACTAGCGGATACAGATACGCAGTATTTT. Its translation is CSASPLRGLADTDTQYF.

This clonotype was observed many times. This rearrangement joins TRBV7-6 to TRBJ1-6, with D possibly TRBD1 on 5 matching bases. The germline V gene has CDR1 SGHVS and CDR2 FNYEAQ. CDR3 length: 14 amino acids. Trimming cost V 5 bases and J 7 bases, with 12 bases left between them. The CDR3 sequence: CASSKGRSNSPLHF. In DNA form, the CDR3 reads TGTGCCAGCAGCAAGGGACGGAGCAATTCACCCCTCCACTTT.

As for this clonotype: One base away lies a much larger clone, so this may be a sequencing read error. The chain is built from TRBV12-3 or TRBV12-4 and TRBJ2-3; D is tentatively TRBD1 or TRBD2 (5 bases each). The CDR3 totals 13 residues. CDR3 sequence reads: CASSLGETDAQYF. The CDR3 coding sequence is TGTGCCAGCAGTTTGGGGGAGACAGATGCGCAGTATTTT.

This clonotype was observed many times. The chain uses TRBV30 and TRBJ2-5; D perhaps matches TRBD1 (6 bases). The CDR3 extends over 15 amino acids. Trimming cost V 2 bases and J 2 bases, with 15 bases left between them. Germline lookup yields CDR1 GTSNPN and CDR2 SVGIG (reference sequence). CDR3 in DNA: TGTGCCTGGAGTCCCTCCTGGACAGCACAAGAGACCCAGTACTTC. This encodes CAWSPSWTAQETQYF.

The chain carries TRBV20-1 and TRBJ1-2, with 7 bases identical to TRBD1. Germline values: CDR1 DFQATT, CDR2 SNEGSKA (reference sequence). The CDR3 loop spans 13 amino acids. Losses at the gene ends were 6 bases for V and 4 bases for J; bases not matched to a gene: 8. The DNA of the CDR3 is TGCAGTGCGACCGGGACAGAGGTCTATGGCTACACCTTC. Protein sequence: CSATGTEVYGYTF.

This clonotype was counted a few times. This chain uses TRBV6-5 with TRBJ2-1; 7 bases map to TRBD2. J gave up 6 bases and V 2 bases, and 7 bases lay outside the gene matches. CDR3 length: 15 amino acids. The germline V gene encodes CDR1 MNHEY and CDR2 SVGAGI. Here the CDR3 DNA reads TGTGCCAGCAGTTACGTACCGGGAGGCTTCAATGAGCAGTTCTTC. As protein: CASSYVPGGFNEQFF.

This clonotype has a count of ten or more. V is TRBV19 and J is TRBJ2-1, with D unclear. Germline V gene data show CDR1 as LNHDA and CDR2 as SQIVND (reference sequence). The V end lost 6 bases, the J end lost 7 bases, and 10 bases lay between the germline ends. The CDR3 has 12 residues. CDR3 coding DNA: TGTGCCAGTAGCCAGGCATGGAATGAGCAGTTCTTC. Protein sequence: CASSQAWNEQFF. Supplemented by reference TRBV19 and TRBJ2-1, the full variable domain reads DGGITQSPKYLFRKEGQNVTLSCEQNLNHDAMYWYRQDPGQGLRLIYYSQIVNDFQKGDIAEGYSVSREKKESFPLTVTSAQKNPTAFYLCASSQAWNEQFFGPGTRLTVL.